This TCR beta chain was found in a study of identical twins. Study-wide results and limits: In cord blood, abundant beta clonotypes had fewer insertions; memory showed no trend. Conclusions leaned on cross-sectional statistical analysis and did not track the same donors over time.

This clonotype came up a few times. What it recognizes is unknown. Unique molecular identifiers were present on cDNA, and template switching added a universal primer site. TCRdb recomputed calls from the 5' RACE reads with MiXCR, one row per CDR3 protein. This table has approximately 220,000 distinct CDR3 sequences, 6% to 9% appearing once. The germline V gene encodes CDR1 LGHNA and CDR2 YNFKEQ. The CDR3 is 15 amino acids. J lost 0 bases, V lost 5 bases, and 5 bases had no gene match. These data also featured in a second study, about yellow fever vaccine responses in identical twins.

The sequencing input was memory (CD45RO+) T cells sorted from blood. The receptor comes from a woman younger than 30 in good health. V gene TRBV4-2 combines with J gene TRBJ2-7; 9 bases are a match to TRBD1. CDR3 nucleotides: TGTGCCAGCAGCACCCGACAGGGGGACTCCTACGAGCAGTACTTC. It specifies CASSTRQGDSYEQYF.